The TCR beta chain described here comes from a study of T cell changes during pregnancy in multiple sclerosis. Clones were sequenced by immunoSEQ multiplex PCR, and TCRdb holds only the in-frame ones, with some missing. The sample comprises around 59,000 clones, roughly 90% of which are singletons, and about 2.9% rests with the top ten. This clonotype originated in a female donor in good health, enrolled as a control in a pregnancy study. The sample was peripheral blood, taken in the third trimester of pregnancy.

The CDR3 region has the DNA TGTGCCAGCACCACGGGACAGAAAAACATTCAGTACTTC. Translating gives CASTTGQKNIQYF. The rearrangement links TRBV2 to TRBJ2-4; the match to TRBD1 covers 7 bases. V was clipped by 7 bases and J by 4 bases; unmatched bases: 4. The CDR3 totals 13 residues. Germline V gives CDR1 SNHLY, CDR2 FYNNEI.